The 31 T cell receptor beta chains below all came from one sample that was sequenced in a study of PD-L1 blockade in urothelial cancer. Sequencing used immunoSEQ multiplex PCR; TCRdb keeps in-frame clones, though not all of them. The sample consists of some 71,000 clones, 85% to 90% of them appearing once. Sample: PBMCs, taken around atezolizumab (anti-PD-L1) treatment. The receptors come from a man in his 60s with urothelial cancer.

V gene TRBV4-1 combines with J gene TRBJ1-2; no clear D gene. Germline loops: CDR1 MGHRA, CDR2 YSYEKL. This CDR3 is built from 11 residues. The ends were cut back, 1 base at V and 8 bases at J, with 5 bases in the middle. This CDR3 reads CASSQGEGYTF. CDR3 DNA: TGCGCCAGCAGCCAAGGCGAGGGCTACACCTTC.

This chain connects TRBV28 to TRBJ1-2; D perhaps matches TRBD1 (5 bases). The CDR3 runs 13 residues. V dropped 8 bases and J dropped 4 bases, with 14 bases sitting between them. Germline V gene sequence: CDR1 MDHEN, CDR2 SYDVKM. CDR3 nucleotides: TGTGCCAGCGCCGACCAGGGTTTCTATGGCTACACCTTC. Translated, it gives CASADQGFYGYTF.

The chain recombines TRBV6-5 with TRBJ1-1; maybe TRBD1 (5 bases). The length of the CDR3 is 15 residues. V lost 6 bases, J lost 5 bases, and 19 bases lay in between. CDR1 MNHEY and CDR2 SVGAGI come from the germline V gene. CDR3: CASRLNPEGRTEAFF. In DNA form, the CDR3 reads TGTGCCAGCAGATTGAATCCAGAGGGGAGGACTGAAGCTTTCTTT.

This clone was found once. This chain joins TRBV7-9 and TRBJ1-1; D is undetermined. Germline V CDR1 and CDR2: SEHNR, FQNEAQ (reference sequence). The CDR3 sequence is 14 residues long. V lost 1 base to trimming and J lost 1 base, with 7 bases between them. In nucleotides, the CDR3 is TGTGCCAGCAGCTTAGGGGCCTCGAACACTGAAGCTTTCTTT. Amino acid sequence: CASSLGASNTEAFF.

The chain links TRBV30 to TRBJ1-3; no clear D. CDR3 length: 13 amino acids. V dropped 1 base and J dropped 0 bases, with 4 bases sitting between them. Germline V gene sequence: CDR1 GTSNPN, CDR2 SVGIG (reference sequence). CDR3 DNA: TGTGCCTGGAGTGCCTTCTCTGGAAACACCATATATTTT. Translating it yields CAWSAFSGNTIYF.

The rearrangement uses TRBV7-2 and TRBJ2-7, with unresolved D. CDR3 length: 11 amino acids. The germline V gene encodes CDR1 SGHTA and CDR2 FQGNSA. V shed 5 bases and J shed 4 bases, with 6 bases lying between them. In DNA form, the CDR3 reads TGTGCCAGCAGCCAAATGTACGAGCAGTACTTC. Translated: CASSQMYEQYF.

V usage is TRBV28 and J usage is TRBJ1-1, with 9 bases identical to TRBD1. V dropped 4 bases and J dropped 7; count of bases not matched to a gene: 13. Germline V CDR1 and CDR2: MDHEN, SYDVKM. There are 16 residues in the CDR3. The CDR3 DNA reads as TGTGCCAGCAGTTCTATACCCCAACCGACAGGGGGTGAAGCTTTCTTT. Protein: CASSSIPQPTGGEAFF.

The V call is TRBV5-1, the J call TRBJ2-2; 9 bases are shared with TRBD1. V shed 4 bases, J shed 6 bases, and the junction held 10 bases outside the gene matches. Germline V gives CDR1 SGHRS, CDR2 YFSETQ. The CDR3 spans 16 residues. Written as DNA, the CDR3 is TGCGCCAGCAGCACGAAGCCCGGACAGGGGCCCGGGGAGCTGTTTTTT. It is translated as CASSTKPGQGPGELFF.

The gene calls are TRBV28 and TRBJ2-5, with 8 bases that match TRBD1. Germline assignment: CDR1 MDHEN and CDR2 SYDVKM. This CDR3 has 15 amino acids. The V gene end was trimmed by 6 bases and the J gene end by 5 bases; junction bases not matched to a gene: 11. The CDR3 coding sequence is TGTGCCAGCAGCAGAAAGAGGACAGGGCCTGAGACCCAGTACTTC. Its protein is CASSRKRTGPETQYF. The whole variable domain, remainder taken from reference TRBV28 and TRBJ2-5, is DVKVTQSSRYLVKRTGEKVFLECVQDMDHENMFWYRQDPGLGLRLIYFSYDVKMKEKGDIPEGYSVSREKKERFSLILESASTNQTSMYLCASSRKRTGPETQYFGPGTRLLVL.

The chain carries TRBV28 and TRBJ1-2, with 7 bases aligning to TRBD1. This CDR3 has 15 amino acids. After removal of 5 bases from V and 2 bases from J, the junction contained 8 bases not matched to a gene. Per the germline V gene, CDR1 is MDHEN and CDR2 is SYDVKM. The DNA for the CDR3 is TGTGCCAGCAGTCCGTGGGACAGATACAACTATGGCTACACCTTC. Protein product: CASSPWDRYNYGYTF.

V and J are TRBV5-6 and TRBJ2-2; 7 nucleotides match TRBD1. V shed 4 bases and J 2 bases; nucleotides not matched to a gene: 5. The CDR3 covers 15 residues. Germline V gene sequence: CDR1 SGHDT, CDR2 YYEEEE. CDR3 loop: CASSPRTGNTGELFF. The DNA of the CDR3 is TGTGCCAGCAGCCCCCGGACAGGCAACACCGGGGAGCTGTTTTTT.

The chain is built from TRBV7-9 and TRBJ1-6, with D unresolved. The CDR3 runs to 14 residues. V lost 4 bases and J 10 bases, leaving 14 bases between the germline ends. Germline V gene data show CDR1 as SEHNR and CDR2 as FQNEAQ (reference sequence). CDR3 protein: CASSSPQAYSPLHF. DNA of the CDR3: TGTGCCAGCAGCTCGCCGCAAGCCTACTCACCCCTCCACTTT.

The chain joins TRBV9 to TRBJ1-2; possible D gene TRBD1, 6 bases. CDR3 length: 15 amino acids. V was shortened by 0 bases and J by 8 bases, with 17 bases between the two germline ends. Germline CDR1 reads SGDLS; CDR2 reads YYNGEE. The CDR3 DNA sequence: TGTGCCAGCAGCGTAGCAGTCGGGCAGGGGCTGGGCTACACCTTC. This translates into CASSVAVGQGLGYTF.

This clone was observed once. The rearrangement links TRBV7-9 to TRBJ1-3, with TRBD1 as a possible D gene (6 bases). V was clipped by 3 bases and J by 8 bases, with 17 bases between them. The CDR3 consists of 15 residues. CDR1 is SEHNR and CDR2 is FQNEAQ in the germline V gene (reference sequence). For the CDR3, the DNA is TGTGCCAGCAGCTTCGTGCAGGGGCAAAGAGACACCATATATTTT. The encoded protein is CASSFVQGQRDTIYF.

The CDR3 coding sequence is TGTGCCAGCAGCTTGTTTCAGAATGAAAAACTGTTTTTT. Protein: CASSLFQNEKLFF. This rearrangement joins TRBV5-6 to TRBJ1-4; D not certain. In germline, CDR1 is SGHDT, CDR2 YYEEEE. The length of the CDR3 is 13 residues. V lost 1 base and J lost 5, with 6 bases in between.

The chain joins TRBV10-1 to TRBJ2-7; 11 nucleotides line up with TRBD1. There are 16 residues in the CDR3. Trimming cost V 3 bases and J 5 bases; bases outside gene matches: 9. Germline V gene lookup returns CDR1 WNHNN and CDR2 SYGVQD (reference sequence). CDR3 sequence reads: CASSEFLGTGGHEQYF. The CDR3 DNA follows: TGCGCCAGCAGTGAATTTTTGGGGACAGGGGGACACGAGCAGTACTTC.

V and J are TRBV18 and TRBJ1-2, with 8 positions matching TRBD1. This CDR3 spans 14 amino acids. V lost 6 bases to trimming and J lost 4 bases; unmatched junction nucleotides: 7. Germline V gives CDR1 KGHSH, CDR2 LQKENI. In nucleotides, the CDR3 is TGTGCCAGCTCCAACTCAGGGGGCGGCTATGGCTACACCTTC. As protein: CASSNSGGGYGYTF.

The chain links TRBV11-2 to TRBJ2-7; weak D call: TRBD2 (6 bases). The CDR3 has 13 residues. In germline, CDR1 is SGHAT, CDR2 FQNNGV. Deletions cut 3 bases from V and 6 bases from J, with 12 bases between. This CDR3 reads CASSLSGGGEQYF. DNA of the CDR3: TGTGCCAGCAGCTTGTCCGGGGGAGGCGAGCAGTACTTC.

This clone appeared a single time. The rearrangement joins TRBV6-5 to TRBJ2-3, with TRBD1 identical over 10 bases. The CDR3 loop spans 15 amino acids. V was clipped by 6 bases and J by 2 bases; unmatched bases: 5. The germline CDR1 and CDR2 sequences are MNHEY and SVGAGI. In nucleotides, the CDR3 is TGTGCCAGCAGACGGGGACAGGGGAACACAGATACGCAGTATTTT. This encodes CASRRGQGNTDTQYF.

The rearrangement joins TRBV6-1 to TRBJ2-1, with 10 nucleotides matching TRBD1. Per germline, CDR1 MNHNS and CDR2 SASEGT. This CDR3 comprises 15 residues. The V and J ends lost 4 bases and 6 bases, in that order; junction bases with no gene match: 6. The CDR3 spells CASSVTGTGVNEQFF. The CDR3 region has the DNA TGTGCCAGCAGTGTGACCGGGACAGGGGTCAATGAGCAGTTCTTC.

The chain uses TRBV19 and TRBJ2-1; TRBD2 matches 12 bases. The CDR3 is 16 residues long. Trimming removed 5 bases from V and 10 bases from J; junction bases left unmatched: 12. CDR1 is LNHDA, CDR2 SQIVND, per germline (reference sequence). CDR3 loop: CASSLAGGARGGEQFF. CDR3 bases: TGTGCCAGTAGTCTAGCGGGGGGGGCCCGGGGCGGGGAGCAGTTCTTC.

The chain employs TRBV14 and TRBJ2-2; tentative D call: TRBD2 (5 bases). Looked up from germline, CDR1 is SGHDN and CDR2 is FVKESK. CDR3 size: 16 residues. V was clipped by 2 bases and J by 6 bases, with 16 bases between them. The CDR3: CASSQRDQRPPGELFF. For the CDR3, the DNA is TGTGCCAGCAGCCAACGAGACCAGCGGCCCCCCGGGGAGCTGTTTTTT.

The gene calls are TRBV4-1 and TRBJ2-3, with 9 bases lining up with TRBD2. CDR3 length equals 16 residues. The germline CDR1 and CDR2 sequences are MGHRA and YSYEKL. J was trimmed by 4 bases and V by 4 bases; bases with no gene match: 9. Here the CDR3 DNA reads TGCGCCAGCAGCCCGACTGCGACTAGCGGTCCAGATACGCAGTATTTT. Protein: CASSPTATSGPDTQYF.

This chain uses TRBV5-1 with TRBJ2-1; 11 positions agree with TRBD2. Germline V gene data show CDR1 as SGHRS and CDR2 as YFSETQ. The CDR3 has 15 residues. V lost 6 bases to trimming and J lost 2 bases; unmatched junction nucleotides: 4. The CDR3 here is CASTLSGGAYNEQFF. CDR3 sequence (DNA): TGCGCCAGCACCCTTAGCGGGGGGGCCTACAATGAGCAGTTCTTC. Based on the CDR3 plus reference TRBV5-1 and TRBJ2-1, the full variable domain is KAGVTQTPRYLIKTRGQQVTLSCSPISGHRSVSWYQQTPGQGLQFLFEYFSETQRNKGNFPGRFSGRQFSNSRSEMNVSTLELGDSALYLCASTLSGGAYNEQFFGPGTRLTVL.

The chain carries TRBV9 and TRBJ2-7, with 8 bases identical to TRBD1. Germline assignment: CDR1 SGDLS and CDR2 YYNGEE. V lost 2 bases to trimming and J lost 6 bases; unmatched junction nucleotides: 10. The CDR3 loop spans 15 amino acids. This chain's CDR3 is CASSVGVAGGGEQYF. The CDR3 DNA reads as TGTGCCAGCAGCGTCGGGGTAGCAGGGGGCGGCGAGCAGTACTTC.

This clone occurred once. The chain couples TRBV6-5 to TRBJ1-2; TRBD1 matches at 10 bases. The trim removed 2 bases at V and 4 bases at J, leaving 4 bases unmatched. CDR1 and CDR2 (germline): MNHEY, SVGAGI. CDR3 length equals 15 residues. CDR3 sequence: CASSYGRTGGYGYTF. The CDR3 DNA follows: TGTGCCAGCAGTTACGGGAGGACAGGGGGCTATGGCTACACCTTC.

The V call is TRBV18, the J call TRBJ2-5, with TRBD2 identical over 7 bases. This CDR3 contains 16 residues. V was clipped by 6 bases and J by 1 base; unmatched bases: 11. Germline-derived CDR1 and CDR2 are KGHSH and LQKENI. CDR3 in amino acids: CASSRGASGLQETQYF. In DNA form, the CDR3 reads TGTGCCAGCTCGCGTGGAGCTAGCGGCCTCCAAGAGACCCAGTACTTC.

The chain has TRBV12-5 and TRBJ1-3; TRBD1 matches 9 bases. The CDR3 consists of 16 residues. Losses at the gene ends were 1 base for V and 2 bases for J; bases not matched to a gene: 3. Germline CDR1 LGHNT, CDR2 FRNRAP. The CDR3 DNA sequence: TGTGCTAGTGGTTTGGGACAGGGGGTTACTGGAAACACCATATATTTT. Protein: CASGLGQGVTGNTIYF.

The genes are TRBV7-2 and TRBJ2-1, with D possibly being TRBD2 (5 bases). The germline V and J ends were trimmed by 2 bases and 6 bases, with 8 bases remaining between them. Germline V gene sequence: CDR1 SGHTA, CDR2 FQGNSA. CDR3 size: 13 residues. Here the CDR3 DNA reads TGTGCCAGCAGCTTATCGGGGAGCAATGAGCAGTTCTTC. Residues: CASSLSGSNEQFF. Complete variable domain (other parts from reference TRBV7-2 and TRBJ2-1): GAGVSQSPSNKVTEKGKDVELRCDPISGHTALYWYRQSLGQGLEFLIYFQGNSAPDKSGLPSDRFSAERTGGSVSTLTIQRTQQEDSAVYLCASSLSGSNEQFFGPGTRLTVL.

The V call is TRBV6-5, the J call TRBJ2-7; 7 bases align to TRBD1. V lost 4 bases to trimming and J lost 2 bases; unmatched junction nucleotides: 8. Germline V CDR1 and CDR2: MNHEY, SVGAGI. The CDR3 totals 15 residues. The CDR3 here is CASSSSGTATYEQYF. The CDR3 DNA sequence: TGTGCCAGCAGTTCGTCCGGGACAGCCACCTACGAGCAGTACTTC.

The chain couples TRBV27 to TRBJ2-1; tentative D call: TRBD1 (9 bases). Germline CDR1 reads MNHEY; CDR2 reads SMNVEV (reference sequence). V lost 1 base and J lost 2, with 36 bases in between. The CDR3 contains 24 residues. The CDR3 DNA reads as TGTGCCAGCAGTTTATTTACCCCCGGACAGGGGACGAGAGTTAGCGGGAAAACCTACAATGAGCAGTTCTTC. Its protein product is CASSLFTPGQGTRVSGKTYNEQFF.